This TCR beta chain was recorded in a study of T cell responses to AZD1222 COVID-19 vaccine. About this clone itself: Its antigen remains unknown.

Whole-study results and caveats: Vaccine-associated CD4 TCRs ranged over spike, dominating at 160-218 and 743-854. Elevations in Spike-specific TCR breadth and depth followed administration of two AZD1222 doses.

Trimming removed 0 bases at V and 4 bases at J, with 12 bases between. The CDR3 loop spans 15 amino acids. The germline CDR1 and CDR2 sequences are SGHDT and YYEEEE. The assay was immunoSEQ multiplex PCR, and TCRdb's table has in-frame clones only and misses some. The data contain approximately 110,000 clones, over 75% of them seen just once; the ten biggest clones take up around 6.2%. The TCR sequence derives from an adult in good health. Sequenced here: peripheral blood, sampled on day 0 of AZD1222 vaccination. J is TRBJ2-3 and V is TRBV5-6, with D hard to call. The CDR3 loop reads CASSLGPLRADTQYF. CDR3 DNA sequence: TGTGCCAGCAGCTTGGGGCCCCTAAGGGCAGATACGCAGTATTTT.